A selection of T cell receptor beta chains follows, all from one sample in a study of cytomegalovirus exposure and HLA in healthy donors. Clones were read by immunoSEQ multiplex PCR, and TCRdb kept only the in-frame ones, dropping some. Of 65,000 to 75,000 clones in the sample, over 90% are singletons; the top ten hold 2.5% to 3.5%. The sequenced sample consisted of PBMCs. The receptors derive from a woman aged 18-35 years in good health and CMV-seropositive. Both conserved end residues are part of each CDR3.

v_gene	j_gene	CDR3aa
TRBV6-5	TRBJ2-7	CASTPTLAGMYEQYF
TRBV27	TRBJ1-2	CASSLSGRAGVHYGYTF
TRBV7-9	TRBJ1-5	CASSFKRGTGIESNQPQHF
TRBV6-1	TRBJ2-1	CASNLIAGSRDEQFF
TRBV4-2	TRBJ1-5	CASSQNRRGNQPQHF
TRBV13	TRBJ2-7	CASSLEGGGTYEQYF
TRBV6-5	TRBJ1-1	CASSSGTANTEAFF
TRBV7-8	TRBJ1-1	CASSRADNTEAFF
TRBV27	TRBJ2-2	CASSFSGLTGELFF
TRBV5-5	TRBJ1-4	CASSRGPGEKLFF
TRBV7-9	TRBJ2-1	CASSLAASPPYNEQFF
TRBV7-2	TRBJ1-3	CASSRGQFEGNTIYF
TRBV5-4	TRBJ2-2	CASSLRQGNTGELFF
TRBV5-1	TRBJ2-1	CASSLVQAGGRNEQFF
TRBV5-8	TRBJ1-3	CASSLGQLSSGNTIYF
TRBV11-2	TRBJ1-2	CASSLDSGKVYGYTF
TRBV6-1	TRBJ1-1	CASSNFEGAAEAFF
TRBV30	TRBJ1-1	CAWSVSIMRAFF
TRBV6-5	TRBJ2-1	CASSYLSGQGAHEQFF
TRBV5-1	TRBJ2-3	CASSLRQGGTDTQYF
TRBV9	TRBJ2-5	CASSVTPNKQETQYF
TRBV5-1	TRBJ1-4	CASSLVLAGTTNEKLFF
TRBV2	TRBJ1-1	CASNLLQGASEAFF
TRBV5-6	TRBJ2-3	CASSLATGGTDTQYF
TRBV6-4	TRBJ1-1	CASRNRTGTNTEAFF
TRBV30	TRBJ2-3	CAWSHWTRATDTQYF
TRBV28	TRBJ2-7	CASSPLGGGRQEQYF
TRBV19	TRBJ1-3	CASSVPRPSGNTIYF
TRBV5-1	TRBJ1-1	CASSLWRGQGRDNTEAFF
TRBV7-3	TRBJ2-7	CASNLAGNYEQYF
TRBV6-6	TRBJ1-1	CASLGQPNTEAFF
TRBV10-1	TRBJ1-2	CASKRVRGQVRGDGYTF
TRBV28	TRBJ1-5	CASSLLQGRQPQHF
TRBV27	TRBJ1-1	CASSLDRSTNTEAFF
TRBV6-5	TRBJ1-6	CASSNTKINLHF
TRBV2	TRBJ2-1	CASSDGYNNEQFF
TRBV7-9	TRBJ2-7	CASSLDSGSLSSYEQYF
TRBV5-1	TRBJ2-3	CASSHGQGADTQYF
TRBV6-5	TRBJ1-1	CASSDSKMMNTEAFF
TRBV6-6	TRBJ2-1	CASSYGQGSSYNEQFF
TRBV4-1	TRBJ2-1	CASSQDIQGLADNEQFF
TRBV11-1	TRBJ1-2	CASTHPGTNYGYTF
TRBV7-2	TRBJ1-3	CASSLDRGRSGNTIYF